These T cell receptor beta chains were read from a single sample in a study of T cell responses to AZD1222 COVID-19 vaccine. TCRdb's copy holds only in-frame clones and misses some; the assay was immunoSEQ multiplex PCR. The sample includes roughly 99,000 clones, approximately 90% seen only once; the top ten take roughly 5%. The starting material was peripheral blood, obtained 28 days after the second AZD1222 dose. The origin of the receptors is an adult who received the AZD1222 COVID-19 vaccine. CDR3s include the opening cysteine and the closing phenylalanine or tryptophan. The D gene is left open where the match is weak. Part of the rows lack a size; the others show once, few, many or a class for expanded clones.

V	D	J	size	CDR3	DNA
TRBV7-9	TRBD1	TRBJ1-1	NA	CASSLGGQGVWAFF	TGTGCCAGCAGCTTAGGGGGACAGGGGGTTTGGGCTTTCTTT
TRBV30	NA	TRBJ2-7	NA	CAWSVLPGRGSNEQYF	TGTGCCTGGAGTGTACTCCCGGGCAGGGGATCAAACGAGCAGTACTTC
TRBV9	NA	TRBJ2-2	NA	CSSSVGSNTGELFF	TGTTCCAGCAGCGTCGGGTCTAACACCGGGGAGCTGTTTTTT
TRBV6-5	TRBD1	TRBJ1-6	NA	CASRGQYNSPLHF	TGTGCCAGCAGGGGACAGTATAATTCACCCCTCCACTTT
TRBV2	TRBD2	TRBJ2-2	NA	CASSMGLAGHTGELFF	TGTGCCAGCAGCATGGGACTAGCGGGTCACACCGGGGAGCTGTTTTTT
TRBV6-5	NA	TRBJ1-4	NA	CASSSEVIGGEKLFF	TGTGCCAGCAGCTCCGAAGTGATAGGAGGGGAAAAACTGTTTTTT
TRBV5-4	NA	TRBJ1-2	once	CASSLVPREAYGYTF	TGTGCCAGCAGCTTGGTCCCCAGGGAGGCCTATGGCTACACCTTC
TRBV11-2	NA	TRBJ2-3	NA	CASSLGSFNTQYF	TGTGCCAGCAGCTTAGGTAGCTTTAATACGCAGTATTTT
TRBV12-3/TRBV12-4	NA	TRBJ2-7	NA	CASSPSDSYEQYF	TGTGCCAGCAGTCCTAGCGACTCCTACGAGCAGTACTTC
TRBV11-2	NA	TRBJ1-5	NA	CASSLDTGSNQPQHF	TGTGCCAGCAGCTTAGATACAGGTAGCAATCAGCCCCAGCATTTT
TRBV5-4	NA	TRBJ2-7	few	CASSQPGQAAYEQYF	TGTGCCAGCAGCCAACCGGGGCAGGCGGCCTACGAGCAGTACTTC
TRBV27	TRBD1	TRBJ1-6	NA	CASRGQGYNSPLHF	TGTGCCAGCAGGGGACAGGGCTATAATTCACCCCTCCACTTT